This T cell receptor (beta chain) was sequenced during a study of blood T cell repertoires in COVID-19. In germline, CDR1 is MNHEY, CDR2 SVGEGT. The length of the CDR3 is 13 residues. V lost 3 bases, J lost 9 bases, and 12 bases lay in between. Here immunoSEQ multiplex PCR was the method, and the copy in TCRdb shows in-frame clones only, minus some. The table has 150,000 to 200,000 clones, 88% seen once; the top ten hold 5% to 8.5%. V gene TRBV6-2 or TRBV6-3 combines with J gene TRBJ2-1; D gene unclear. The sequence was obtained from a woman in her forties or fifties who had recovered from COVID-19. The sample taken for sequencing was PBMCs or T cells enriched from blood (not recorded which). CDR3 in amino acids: CASSYNEFLEQFF. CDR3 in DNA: TGTGCCAGCAGTTATAATGAGTTCCTTGAGCAGTTCTTC.